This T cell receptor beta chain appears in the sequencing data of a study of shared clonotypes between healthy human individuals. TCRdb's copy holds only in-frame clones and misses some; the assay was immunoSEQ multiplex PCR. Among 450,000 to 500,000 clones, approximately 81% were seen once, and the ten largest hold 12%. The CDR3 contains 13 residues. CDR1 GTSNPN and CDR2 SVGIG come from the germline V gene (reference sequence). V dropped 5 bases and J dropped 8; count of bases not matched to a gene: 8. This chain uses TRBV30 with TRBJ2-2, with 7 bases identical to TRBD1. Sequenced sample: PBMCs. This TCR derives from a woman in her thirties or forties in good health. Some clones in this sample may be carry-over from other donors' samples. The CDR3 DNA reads TGTGCCTGGGTGAGGGGGCGATCAGGGGAGCTGTTTTTT. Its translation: CAWVRGRSGELFF.